Listed here are 7 T cell receptor beta chains from one sample, sequenced in a study of T-cell memory formation after mild COVID-19. One entry per CDR3 protein results from TCRdb running MiXCR on the 5' RACE reads. The sample gives around 400,000 distinct CDR3 sequences, 20% to 25% of which show up once; 8.8% is in the top ten. What was sequenced was PBMCs or a T cell subset sorted from them (not recorded which). These receptors were obtained from an adult woman who had mild COVID-19 (a few samples of this study predate the infection). Cell type and time point are not known.

The chain joins TRBV7-9 to TRBJ1-1; the match to TRBD1 covers 7 bases. The CDR3 loop spans 14 amino acids. The V and J ends lost 4 bases and 4 bases, in that order; junction bases with no gene match: 6. Germline V lookup: CDR1 SEHNR, CDR2 FQNEAQ (reference sequence). In nucleotides, the CDR3 is TGTGCCAGCAGCTCCCGGACAGGACGCACTGAAGCTTTCTTT. This gives the protein CASSSRTGRTEAFF. Drawing the rest from reference TRBV7-9 and TRBJ1-1, the complete variable domain is DTGVSQNPRHKITKRGQNVTFRCDPISEHNRLYWYRQTLGQGPEFLTYFQNEAQLEKSRLLSDRFSAERPKGSFSTLEIQRTEQGDSAMYLCASSSRTGRTEAFFGQGTRLTVV.

The chain is built from TRBV7-3 and TRBJ2-4; 7 bases are shared with TRBD2. The germline gives CDR1 SGHTA, CDR2 FQGTGA. This CDR3 contains 14 residues. The ends lost 2 bases at V and 3 bases at J; junction bases unmatched: 1. The chain's CDR3 is CASSLAGVKNIQYF. The CDR3 nucleotides read TGTGCCAGCAGCTTAGCGGGAGTCAAAAACATTCAGTACTTC.

This clonotype turned up a few times. This chain links TRBV5-5 with TRBJ1-1, with 8 bases lining up with TRBD1. CDR1 is SGHKS, CDR2 YYEKEE, per germline (reference sequence). The CDR3 runs 13 residues. After removal of 4 bases from V and 6 bases from J, the junction contained 5 bases not matched to a gene. CDR3 sequence (DNA): TGTGCCAGCAGCCGACAGGGGTCGGCTGAAGCTTTCTTT. This translates into CASSRQGSAEAFF.

This chain connects TRBV4-1 to TRBJ2-1; TRBD2 matches at 9 bases. Germline V gives CDR1 MGHRA, CDR2 YSYEKL. Trimming cost V 4 bases and J 8 bases; bases outside gene matches: 12. The CDR3 contains 16 residues. This CDR3 is CASSPFGRGGPDEQFF. The CDR3 DNA is TGCGCCAGCAGCCCCTTCGGGCGGGGGGGCCCTGATGAGCAGTTCTTC.

This clonotype was seen a handful of times. This chain connects TRBV3-1 to TRBJ2-1; 7 bases map to TRBD2. Losses at the gene ends were 1 base for V and 6 bases for J; bases not matched to a gene: 6. Germline CDR1 reads LGHDT; CDR2 reads YNNKEL (reference sequence). The CDR3 sequence is 15 residues long. CDR3 coding DNA: TGTGCCAGCAGCCAAGGAGCGGGGTTCCCCAATGAGCAGTTCTTC. Amino acid sequence: CASSQGAGFPNEQFF.

This chain uses TRBV5-1 with TRBJ1-1; possibly TRBD1 for D (6 bases). Trimming took 5 bases from V and 1 from J, leaving 15 bases between them. The germline CDR1 and CDR2 sequences are SGHRS and YFSETQ. CDR3 size: 15 residues. This CDR3 reads CASSKGSTGNTEAFF. The CDR3 coding sequence is TGCGCCAGCAGTAAGGGGTCGACAGGGAACACTGAAGCTTTCTTT.

This clonotype was counted only a few times. This chain joins TRBV20-1 and TRBJ1-4; D is perhaps TRBD1 (6 bases). The V gene lost 0 bases and the J gene lost 8 bases, with 10 bases spanning the gap. Per germline, CDR1 DFQATT and CDR2 SNEGSKA (reference sequence). This CDR3 is built from 13 residues. The CDR3 DNA is TGCAGTGCTAGAGAGGGGGCTCAGGAAAAACTGTTTTTT. Its protein product is CSAREGAQEKLFF.